This T cell receptor (beta chain) is from a study of blood T cell repertoires in COVID-19. Some clones are missing from TCRdb's copy, which holds only in-frame ones; the method was immunoSEQ multiplex PCR. The sample yields about 400,000 clones, approximately 87% seen once. This CDR3 has 13 amino acids. V was cut by 3 bases and J by 2 bases, with 5 bases left in between. Germline-derived CDR1 and CDR2 are LGHDT and YNNKEL (reference sequence). With respect to this clone: This same CDR3 is encoded by further DNA sequences in the sample.

The chain combines TRBV3-1 (or the pseudogene TRBV3-2) with TRBJ1-5; D is unclear. The sequence was obtained from a woman in her forties or fifties who had recovered from COVID-19. What was sequenced was PBMCs or T cells enriched from blood (not recorded which). The CDR3 sequence: CASSQVGNQPQHF. In DNA form, the CDR3 reads TGTGCCAGCAGCCAGGTAGGCAATCAGCCCCAGCATTTT.